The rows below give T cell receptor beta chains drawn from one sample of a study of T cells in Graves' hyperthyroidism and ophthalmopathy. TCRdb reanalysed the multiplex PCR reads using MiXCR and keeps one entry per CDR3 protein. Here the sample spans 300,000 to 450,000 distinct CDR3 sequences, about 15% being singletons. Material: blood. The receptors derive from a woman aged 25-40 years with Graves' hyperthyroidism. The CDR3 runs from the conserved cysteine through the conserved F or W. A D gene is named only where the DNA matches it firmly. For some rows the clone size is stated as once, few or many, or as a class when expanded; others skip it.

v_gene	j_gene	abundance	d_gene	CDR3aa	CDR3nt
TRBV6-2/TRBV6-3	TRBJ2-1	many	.	CASRGDFSYNEQFF	TGTGCCAGCAGGGGGGATTTCTCCTACAATGAGCAGTTCTTC
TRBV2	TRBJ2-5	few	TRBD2	CASKTLAGGGETQYF	TGTGCCAGCAAAACTCTAGCGGGAGGGGGAGAGACCCAGTACTTC
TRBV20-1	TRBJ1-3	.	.	CSAPDGHSGNTIYF	TGCAGTGCTCCGGACGGACACTCTGGAAACACCATATATTTT
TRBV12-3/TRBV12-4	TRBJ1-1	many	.	CASSFRSTGAAFF	TGTGCCAGCAGTTTTAGATCGACCGGGGCAGCTTTCTTT
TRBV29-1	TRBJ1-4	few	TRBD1	CSVTGTGDEKLFF	TGCAGCGTCACCGGGACAGGGGACGAAAAACTGTTTTTT
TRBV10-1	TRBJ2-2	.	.	CASSGGADTNTGELFF	TGCGCCAGCAGTGGAGGAGCGGACACGAACACCGGGGAGCTGTTTTTT
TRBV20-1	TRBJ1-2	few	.	CSAHHQGYTF	TGCAGTGCGCATCACCAGGGCTACACCTTC
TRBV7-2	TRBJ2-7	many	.	CASSLEVGFYSYEQYF	TGTGCCAGCAGCTTAGAAGTCGGTTTCTACTCCTACGAGCAGTACTTC
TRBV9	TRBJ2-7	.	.	CASSPDLKGYEQYF	TGTGCCAGCAGCCCCGACCTAAAAGGGTACGAGCAGTACTTC
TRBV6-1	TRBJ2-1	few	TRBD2	CASSAGLARNEQFF	TGTGCCAGCAGTGCGGGACTAGCGCGAAATGAGCAGTTCTTC
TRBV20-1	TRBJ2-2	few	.	CSARDAGTVNTGELFF	TGCAGTGCTAGAGACGCCGGGACGGTTAACACCGGGGAGCTGTTTTTT
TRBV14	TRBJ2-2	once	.	CASSQFQTGELFF	TGTGCCAGCAGCCAATTTCAAACCGGGGAGCTGTTTTTT
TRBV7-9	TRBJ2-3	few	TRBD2	CASSQDRPASGKTDTQYF	TGTGCCAGCAGCCAAGATCGGCCAGCTAGCGGTAAAACAGATACGCAGTATTTT
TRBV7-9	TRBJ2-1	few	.	CASSFRFRLAYNEQFF	TGTGCCAGCAGCTTTAGATTTAGGCTCGCCTACAATGAGCAGTTCTTC
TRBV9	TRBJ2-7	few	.	CASSVGGMVLRDEQYF	TGTGCCAGCAGCGTAGGTGGGATGGTGCTTCGGGACGAGCAGTACTTC
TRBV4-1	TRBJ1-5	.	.	CASSQVEGNQPQHF	TGCGCCAGCAGCCAAGTCGAGGGGAATCAGCCCCAGCATTTT
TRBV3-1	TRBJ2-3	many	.	CASSPSRTDTQYF	TGTGCCAGCAGCCCCAGTCGGACAGATACGCAGTATTTT
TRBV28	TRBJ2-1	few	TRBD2	CASSLRLAGGVYNEQFF	TGTGCCAGCAGTTTACGACTAGCGGGAGGGGTCTACAATGAGCAGTTCTTC
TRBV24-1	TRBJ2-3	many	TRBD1	CATSGGTGGFPSTDTQYF	TGTGCCACCAGTGGCGGGACAGGGGGCTTTCCTAGCACAGATACGCAGTATTTT
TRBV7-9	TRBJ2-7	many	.	CASSLGRSSYEQYF	TGTGCCAGCAGCTTAGGCAGGAGCTCCTACGAGCAGTACTTC
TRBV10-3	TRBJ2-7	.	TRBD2	CASQQRELFYEQYF	TGTGCCAGCCAACAGCGGGAGTTGTTCTACGAGCAGTACTTC
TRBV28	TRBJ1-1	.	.	CASSLLNSNTEAFF	TGTGCCAGCAGTTTACTCAACTCGAACACTGAAGCTTTCTTT
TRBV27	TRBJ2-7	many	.	CASRKRAAAPYEQYF	TGTGCCAGCAGAAAACGAGCAGCCGCGCCCTACGAGCAGTACTTC
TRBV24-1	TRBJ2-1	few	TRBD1	CATSEPTGHNEQFF	TGTGCCACCAGTGAGCCGACAGGGCACAATGAGCAGTTCTTC
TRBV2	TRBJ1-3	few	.	CASRLDISGNTIYF	TGTGCCAGCAGGCTGGACATCTCTGGAAACACCATATATTTT
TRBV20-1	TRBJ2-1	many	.	CSARDVRLPYNEQFF	TGCAGTGCTAGAGATGTGCGACTACCCTACAATGAGCAGTTCTTC
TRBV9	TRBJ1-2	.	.	CASSGETPAHYGYTF	TGTGCCAGCAGCGGAGAAACCCCGGCCCACTATGGCTACACCTTC
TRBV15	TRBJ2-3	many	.	CATSRDRYRGATDTQYF	TGTGCCACCAGCAGAGATCGTTATCGGGGGGCGACAGATACGCAGTATTTT
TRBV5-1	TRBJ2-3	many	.	CASSLNVGVGTDTQYF	TGCGCCAGCAGCCTAAACGTCGGGGTAGGCACAGATACGCAGTATTTT
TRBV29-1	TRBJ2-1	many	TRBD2	CSALAGGLGNEQFF	TGCAGCGCCCTAGCGGGAGGGCTAGGTAATGAGCAGTTCTTC
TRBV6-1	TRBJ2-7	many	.	CASSLASSDYEQYF	TGTGCCAGCAGCCTAGCGTCAAGTGACTACGAGCAGTACTTC
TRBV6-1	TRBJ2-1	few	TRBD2	CASRPTSGSNNEQFF	TGTGCCAGCAGACCCACTAGCGGAAGCAACAATGAGCAGTTCTTC